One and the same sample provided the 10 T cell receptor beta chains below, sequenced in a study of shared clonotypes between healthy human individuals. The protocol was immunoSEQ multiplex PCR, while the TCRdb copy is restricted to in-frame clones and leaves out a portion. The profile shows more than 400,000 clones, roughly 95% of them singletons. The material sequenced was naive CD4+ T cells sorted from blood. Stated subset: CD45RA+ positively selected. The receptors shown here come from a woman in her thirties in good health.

The CDR3 loop is CAWSVGPGQETQYF. The CDR3 bases are TGTGCCTGGAGTGTAGGCCCGGGGCAAGAGACCCAGTACTTC. The chain combines TRBV30 with TRBJ2-5, with D possibly TRBD2 on 5 matching bases. There are 14 residues in the CDR3. Germline CDR1 GTSNPN, CDR2 SVGIG (reference sequence). Trimming took 0 bases from V and 2 from J, leaving 10 bases between them.

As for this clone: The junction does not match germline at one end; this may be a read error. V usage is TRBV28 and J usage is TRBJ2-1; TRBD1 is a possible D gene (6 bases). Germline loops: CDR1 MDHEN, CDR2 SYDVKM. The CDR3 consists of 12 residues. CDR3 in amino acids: CASSLGALPKIF. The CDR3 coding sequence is TGTGCCAGCAGCTTGGGGGCCCTCCCTAAGATCTTC.

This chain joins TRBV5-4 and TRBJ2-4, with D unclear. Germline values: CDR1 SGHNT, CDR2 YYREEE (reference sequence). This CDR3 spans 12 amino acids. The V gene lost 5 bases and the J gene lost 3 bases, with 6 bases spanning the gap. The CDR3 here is CASSVSKNIQYF. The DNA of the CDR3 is TGTGCCAGCAGTGTTAGCAAAAACATTCAGTACTTC.

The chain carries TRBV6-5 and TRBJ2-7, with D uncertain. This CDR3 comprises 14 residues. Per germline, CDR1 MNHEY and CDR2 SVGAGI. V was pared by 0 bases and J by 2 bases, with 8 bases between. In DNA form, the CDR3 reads TGTGCCAGCAGTTACTCCCTCTCCGCCTACGAGCAGTACTTC. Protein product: CASSYSLSAYEQYF.

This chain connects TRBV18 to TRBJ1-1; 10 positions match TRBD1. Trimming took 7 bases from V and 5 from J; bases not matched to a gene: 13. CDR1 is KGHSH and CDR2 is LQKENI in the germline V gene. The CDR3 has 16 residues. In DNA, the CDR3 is TGTGCCAGCTACTGGGGGACAGGGGTCCCGGGGACTGAAGCTTTCTTT. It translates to CASYWGTGVPGTEAFF.

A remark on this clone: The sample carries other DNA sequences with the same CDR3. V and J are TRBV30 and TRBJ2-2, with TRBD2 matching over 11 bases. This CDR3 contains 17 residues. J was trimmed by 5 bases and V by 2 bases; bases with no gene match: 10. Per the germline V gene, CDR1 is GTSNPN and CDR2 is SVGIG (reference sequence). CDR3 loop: CAWSRGLAGGRTGELFF. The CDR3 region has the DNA TGTGCCTGGAGTAGGGGGCTAGCGGGAGGTCGTACCGGGGAGCTGTTTTTT. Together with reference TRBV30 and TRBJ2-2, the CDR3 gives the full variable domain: SQTIHQWPATLVQPVGSPLSLECTVEGTSNPNLYWYRQAAGRGLQLLFYSVGIGQISSEVPQNLSASRPQDRQFILSSKKLLLSDSGFYLCAWSRGLAGGRTGELFFGEGSRLTVL.

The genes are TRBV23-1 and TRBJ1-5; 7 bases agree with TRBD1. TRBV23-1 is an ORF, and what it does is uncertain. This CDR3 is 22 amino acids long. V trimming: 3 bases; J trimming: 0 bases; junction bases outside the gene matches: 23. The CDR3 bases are TGCGCCAGCAGTCATCGGGGCTTACAGGGGCTCCTAAAGGCGTATAGCAATCAGCCCCAGCATTTT. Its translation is CASSHRGLQGLLKAYSNQPQHF.

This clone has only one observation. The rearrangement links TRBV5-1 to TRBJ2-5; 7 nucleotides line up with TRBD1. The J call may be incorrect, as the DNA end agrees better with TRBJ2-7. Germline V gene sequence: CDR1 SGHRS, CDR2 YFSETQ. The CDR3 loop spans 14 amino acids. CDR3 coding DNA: TGCGCCAGCAGCAGGCTGGGACAGAACTACGAGCAGTACTTC. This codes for CASSRLGQNYEQYF.

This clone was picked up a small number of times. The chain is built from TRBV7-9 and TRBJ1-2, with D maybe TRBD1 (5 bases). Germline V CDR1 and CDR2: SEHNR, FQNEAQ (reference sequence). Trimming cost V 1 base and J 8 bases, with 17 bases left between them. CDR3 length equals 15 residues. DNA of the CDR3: TGTGCCAGCAGCTTAGACTTAGCTGGGGGTGGAGGCTACACCTTC. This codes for CASSLDLAGGGGYTF.

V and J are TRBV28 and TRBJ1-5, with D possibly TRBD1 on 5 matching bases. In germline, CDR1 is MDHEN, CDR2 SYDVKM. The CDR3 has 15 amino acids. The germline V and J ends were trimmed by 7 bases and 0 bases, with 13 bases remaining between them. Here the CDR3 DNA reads TGTGCCAGCACCCTTCGGGGGTATAGCAATCAGCCCCAGCATTTT. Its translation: CASTLRGYSNQPQHF.